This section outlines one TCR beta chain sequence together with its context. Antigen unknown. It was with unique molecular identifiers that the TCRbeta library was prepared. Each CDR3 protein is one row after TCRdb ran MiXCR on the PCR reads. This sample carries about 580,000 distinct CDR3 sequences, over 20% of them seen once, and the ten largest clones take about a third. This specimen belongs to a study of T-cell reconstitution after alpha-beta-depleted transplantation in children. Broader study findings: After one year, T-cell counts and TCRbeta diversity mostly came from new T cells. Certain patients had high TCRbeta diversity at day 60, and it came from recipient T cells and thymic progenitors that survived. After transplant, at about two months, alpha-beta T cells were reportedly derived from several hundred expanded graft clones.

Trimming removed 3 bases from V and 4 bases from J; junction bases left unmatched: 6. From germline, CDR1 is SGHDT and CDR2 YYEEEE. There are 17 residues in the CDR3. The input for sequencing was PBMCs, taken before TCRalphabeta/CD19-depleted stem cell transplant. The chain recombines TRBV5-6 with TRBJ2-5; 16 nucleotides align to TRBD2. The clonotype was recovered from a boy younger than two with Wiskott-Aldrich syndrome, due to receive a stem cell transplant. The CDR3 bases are TGTGCCAGCAGCTCGCTGGGACTAGCGGGAGGGGGAGAGACCCAGTACTTC. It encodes CASSSLGLAGGGETQYF.